The sequence of this TCR beta chain was determined in a study of T cells in localized non-small cell lung cancer (dated by TCRdb to about 2020). Turning to the overall study: Comparing tumors with uninvolved tumor-adjacent lungs, the study looked at the T cell repertoires of 236 patients with early-stage NSCLC. The cohort comprised under 250 treatment-naïve NSCLC patients with resected, localized lung tumors. NSCLC patients had a mean age of approximately 66 years, and 129 were male and about 110 female. Results and caveats for the whole study, not just this receptor: Multi-region tumor sequencing was not performed, so intratumor heterogeneity could not be excluded. Uninvolved tumor-adjacent lung showed the highest T cell clonality, higher than tumor, which suggests more focused antigenic responses in the uninvolved tumor-adjacent lung. A median of around 57 of the top 100 tumor clones turned up in the paired uninvolved adjacent lung, and approximately 30 of those clones also ranked among the top 100 of that same adjacent lung. Longer overall survival was associated with higher T cell density in blood, whereas shorter survival was associated with higher clonality in adjacent lung. Because of the exploratory design, TCR variables were selected using unadjusted p-values without false-discovery rate correction.

At diagnosis, tumor, uninvolved tumor-adjacent lung and peripheral blood were collected and then preserved as a mix of FFPE and fresh-frozen material. For TCR repertoire profiling, blood samples were analyzed as peripheral blood mononuclear cells. The immunoSEQ Assay was used to sequence TCR beta CDR3 regions from DNA. Per the source publication's procedure: To compute T cell density, TCR beta template counts were normalized to usable DNA, which was estimated by amplifying housekeeping genes. Richness was estimated with the preseqR package, extrapolating to 400,000 templates for PBMC samples and 120,000 templates for tissue samples. Clonality was taken to be one minus Pielou's evenness. Tissue-enriched TCRs were identified through differential abundance testing performed on productive amino-acid clonotypes, with a minimum total count of 5 and an alpha of 0.1. Repertoire overlap between compartments was quantified with the Jaccard Index and Morisita Overlap Index. TCR beta CDR3s were clustered by GLIPH together with public tetramer-defined viral CDR3s, and at least three viral sequences plus V-gene enrichment were required for viral motifs. Not all clones reach the TCRdb copy of this immuneACCESS table, which keeps in-frame sequences only. Checked studies attribute under half of the gap to unresolved V genes and leave the rest unexplained. V and J calls and clone size are those listed in that table; D and trimming were worked out from the DNA. Within this sample are roughly 28,000 clones, with roughly 86% of them counted one time only. 6.5% to 8% of the sample goes to the ten largest clones.

To note about this clone: There is no known antigen for this receptor. Base quality data are lacking; no much larger clone is found one base away.

V lost 2 bases and J lost 6 bases; the stretch between them is 11 bases long. CDR1 and CDR2 were assigned from the germline V gene as MNHNS and SASEGT. Spanning cysteine to phenylalanine, the CDR3 consists of 15 amino acids. The DNA shown is the 45-base CDR3, in frame from base 1. The chain is made from TRBV6-1 and TRBJ1-6; the D segment cannot be called with confidence. The receptor was isolated from a male donor aged 60 or over with stage I lung adenocarcinoma. The material sequenced was peripheral blood, taken before any cancer treatment. The nucleotide sequence is TGTGCCAGCAGTGAACAGGCAGCCTTTAATTCACCCCTCCACTTT. This translates into CASSEQAAFNSPLHF.